This record concerns one T cell receptor (beta chain) sequence. Trimming shortened V by 1 base and J by 11 bases, and 20 bases separated the two germline ends. The CDR3 sequence is 15 residues long. CDR1 and CDR2 (germline): MNHEY, SMNVEV (reference sequence). The source of the sample is a study of T cell changes during pregnancy in multiple sclerosis. Method: immunoSEQ multiplex PCR; TCRdb's copy keeps in-frame clones and lacks some. The profile covers approximately 71,000 clones, with about nine tenths appearing a single time and 2% taken by the ten largest. The chain links TRBV27 to TRBJ1-1, with D hard to call. The receptor was isolated from a female donor with multiple sclerosis, enrolled in a pregnancy study. The source was peripheral blood, collected in the second trimester of pregnancy. CDR3 amino acids: CASSLFRRRESLAFF. The DNA of the CDR3 is TGTGCCAGCAGTTTATTTCGCCGGAGGGAATCCCTGGCTTTCTTT.